This T cell receptor beta chain was identified in a study of technical replicates of blood from a handful of donors. Trimming shortened V by 5 bases and J by 0 bases, and 8 bases separated the two germline ends. In germline, CDR1 is GTSNPN, CDR2 SVGIG (reference sequence). The CDR3 extends over 13 amino acids. The data were produced by immunoSEQ multiplex PCR, yet TCRdb's version contains in-frame clones alone and is incomplete. Here the sample spans over 85,000 clones, around 96% being singletons. This TCR was sampled from a human donor in good health. The chain is built from TRBV30 and TRBJ2-1, with unresolved D. Sequenced: T cells isolated from PBMCs. CDR3 residues: CAWLLSSYNEQFF. DNA of the CDR3: TGTGCCTGGCTTTTGAGCTCCTACAATGAGCAGTTCTTC. The whole variable domain, filled in from reference TRBV30 and TRBJ2-1, reads SQTIHQWPATLVQPVGSPLSLECTVEGTSNPNLYWYRQAAGRGLQLLFYSVGIGQISSEVPQNLSASRPQDRQFILSSKKLLLSDSGFYLCAWLLSSYNEQFFGPGTRLTVL.